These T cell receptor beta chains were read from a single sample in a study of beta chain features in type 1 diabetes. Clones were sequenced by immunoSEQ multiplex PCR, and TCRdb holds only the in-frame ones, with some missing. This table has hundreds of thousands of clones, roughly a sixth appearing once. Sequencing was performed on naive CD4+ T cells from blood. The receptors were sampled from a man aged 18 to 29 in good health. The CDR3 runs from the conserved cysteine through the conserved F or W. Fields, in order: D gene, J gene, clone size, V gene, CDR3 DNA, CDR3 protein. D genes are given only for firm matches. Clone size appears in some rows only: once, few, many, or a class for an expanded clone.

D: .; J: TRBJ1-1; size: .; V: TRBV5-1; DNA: TGCGCCAGCAGCCCAGGGACACACACTGAAGCTTTCTTT; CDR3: CASSPGTHTEAFF
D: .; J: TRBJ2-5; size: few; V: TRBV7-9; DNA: TGTGCCAGCAGCTTGCAGGGGACCCAGTACTTC; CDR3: CASSLQGTQYF
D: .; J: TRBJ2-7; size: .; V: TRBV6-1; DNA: TGTGCCAGCAGCCGGACAGATTTCTACGAGCAGTACTTC; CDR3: CASSRTDFYEQYF
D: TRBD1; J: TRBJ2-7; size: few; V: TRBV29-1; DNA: TGCAGCGTTGGGACAGGGGGAGCCTACGAGCAGTACTTC; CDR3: CSVGTGGAYEQYF
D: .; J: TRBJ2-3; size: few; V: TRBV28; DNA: TGTGCCAGCAGTAGACCCCACGGGGGAGATACGCAGTATTTT; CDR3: CASSRPHGGDTQYF
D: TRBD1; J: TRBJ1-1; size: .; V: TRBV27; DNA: TGTGCCAGCAGTTTAATCGACAGGGACGCTGAAGCTTTCTTT; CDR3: CASSLIDRDAEAFF
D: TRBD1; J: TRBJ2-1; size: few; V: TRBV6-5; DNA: TGTGCCAGCAGTTCCCACAGGGGTCGACGGTTCTTC; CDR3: CASSSHRGRRFF
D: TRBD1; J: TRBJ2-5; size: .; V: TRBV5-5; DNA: TGTGCCAGCGGAGGGACAGGGCCCCAAGAGACCCAGTACTTC; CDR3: CASGGTGPQETQYF
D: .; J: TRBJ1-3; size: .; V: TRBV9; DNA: TGTGCCAGCAGCGTAGGAGGGTTCAACACCATATATTTT; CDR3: CASSVGGFNTIYF
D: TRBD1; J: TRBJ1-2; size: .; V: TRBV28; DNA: TGTGCCAGCAGTTTCCGGGACAGGGGGTTTAGTGGCTACACCTTC; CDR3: CASSFRDRGFSGYTF
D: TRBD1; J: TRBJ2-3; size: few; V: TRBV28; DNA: TGTGCCAGCAGTTTATTGGGACAGGGGGCAACAGATACGCAGTATTTT; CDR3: CASSLLGQGATDTQYF
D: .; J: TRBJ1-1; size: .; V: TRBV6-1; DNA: TGTGCCAGCACCTTCACCAGTTCAGTCACTGAAGCTTTCTTT; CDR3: CASTFTSSVTEAFF
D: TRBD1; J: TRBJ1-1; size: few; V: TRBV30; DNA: TGTGCCTGGATCAAGGACAGGGTTACTGAAGCTTTCTTT; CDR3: CAWIKDRVTEAFF
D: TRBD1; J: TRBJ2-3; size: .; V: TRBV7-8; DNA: TGTGCCAGCAGCTTAGGTTCTGGGACAGGGACCGCAGATACGCAGTATTTT; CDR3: CASSLGSGTGTADTQYF
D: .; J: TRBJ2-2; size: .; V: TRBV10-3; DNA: TGTGCCATTGCCCCGGGGGCAGCTAACACCGGGGAGCTGTTTTTT; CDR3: CAIAPGAANTGELFF
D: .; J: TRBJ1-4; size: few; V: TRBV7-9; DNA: TGTGCCAGCAGCTTATCCGGGGGCTTGAATGAAAAACTGTTTTTT; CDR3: CASSLSGGLNEKLFF
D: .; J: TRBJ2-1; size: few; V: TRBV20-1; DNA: TGCAGTGCTAGAAGGGGGGATGAGCAGTTCTTC; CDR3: CSARRGDEQFF
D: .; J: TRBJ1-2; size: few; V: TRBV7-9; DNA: TGTGCCAGCAGCCTGGCGGACGCTTTAAACTATGGCTACACCTTC; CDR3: CASSLADALNYGYTF
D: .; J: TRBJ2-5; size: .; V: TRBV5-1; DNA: TGCGCCAGCAGCTTCTACCCAGGGAGGGAGACCCAGTACTTC; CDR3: CASSFYPGRETQYF
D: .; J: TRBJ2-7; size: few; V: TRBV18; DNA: TGTGCCAGCTCAAAGTCCTACGAGCAGTACTTC; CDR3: CASSKSYEQYF
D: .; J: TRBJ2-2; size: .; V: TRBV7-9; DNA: TGTGCCAGCAGCTTAGCGGCGTCCAGGAACACCGGGGAGCTGTTTTTT; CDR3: CASSLAASRNTGELFF
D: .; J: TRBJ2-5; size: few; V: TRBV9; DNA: TGTGCCAGCAGCGTAATGGGGGATTGGGAGACCCAGTACTTC; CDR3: CASSVMGDWETQYF
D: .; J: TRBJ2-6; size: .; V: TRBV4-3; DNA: TGCGCCAGCAGCCAGGCCCAGGGGGGCGCGAAGGGGGCCAACGTCCTGACTTTC; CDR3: CASSQAQGGAKGANVLTF
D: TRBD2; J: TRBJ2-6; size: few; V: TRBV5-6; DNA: TGTGCCAGCAGCCTATGGCGCCTAGCGGGCCACTCTGGGGCCAACGTCCTGACTTTC; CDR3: CASSLWRLAGHSGANVLTF
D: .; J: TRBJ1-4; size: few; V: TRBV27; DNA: TGTGCCAGCAGCGACCCCTCAACCGGACGTCGGGAAAAACTGTTTTTT; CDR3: CASSDPSTGRREKLFF
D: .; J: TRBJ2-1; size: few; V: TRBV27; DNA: TGTGCCAGCAGTTTAGGATCAGGGTACGGCGGGGAGCAGTTCTTC; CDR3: CASSLGSGYGGEQFF
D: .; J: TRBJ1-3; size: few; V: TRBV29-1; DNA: TGCAGCGCCAAGGGGGTGTACTCTGGAAACACCATATATTTT; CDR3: CSAKGVYSGNTIYF
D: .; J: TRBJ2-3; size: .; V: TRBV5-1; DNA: TGCGCCAGCAGAAGCCGTACCGAAGATACGCAGTATTTT; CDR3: CASRSRTEDTQYF
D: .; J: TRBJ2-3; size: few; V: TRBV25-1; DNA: TGTGCCACCAAGTCGCTCCTAGCGAGCACAGATACGCAGTATTTT; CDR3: CATKSLLASTDTQYF
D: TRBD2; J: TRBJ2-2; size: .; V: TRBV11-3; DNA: TGTGCCAGCAGCTTAACTTTTGGAAAAAGCGGGAGATTGACCGGGGAGCTGTTTTTT; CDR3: CASSLTFGKSGRLTGELFF
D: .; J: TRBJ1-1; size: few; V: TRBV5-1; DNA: TGCGCCAGCAGCTACTCGGAGAAGAGGACTCTACTTGAAGCTTTCTTT; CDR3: CASSYSEKRTLLEAFF
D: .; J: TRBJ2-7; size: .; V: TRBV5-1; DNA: TGCGCCAGCAGCCCGGGTAACTCCTACGAGCAGTACTTC; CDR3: CASSPGNSYEQYF
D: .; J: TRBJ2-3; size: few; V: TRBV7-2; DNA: TGTGCCAGCAGCTTAAATGAGCTACGCCTCACAGATACGCAGTATTTT; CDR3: CASSLNELRLTDTQYF
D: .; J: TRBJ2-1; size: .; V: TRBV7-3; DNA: TGTGCCAGCAGCTCCCATGGGACTCGCCGAACCAACAATGAGCAGTTCTTC; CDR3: CASSSHGTRRTNNEQFF
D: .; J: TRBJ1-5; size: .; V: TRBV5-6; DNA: TGTGCCAGCAGCTTGAACAGGAAGTATCAGCCCCAGCATTTT; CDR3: CASSLNRKYQPQHF
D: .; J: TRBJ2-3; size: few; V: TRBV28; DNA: TGTGCCTCACCCCCGGTGGGTGTTGGGTGGGCAGATACGCAGTATTTT; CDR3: CASPPVGVGWADTQYF
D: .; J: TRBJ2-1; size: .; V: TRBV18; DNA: TGTGCCAGCTCCCCCCGAGCGGACCACTCCTACAATGAGCAGTTCTTC; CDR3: CASSPRADHSYNEQFF
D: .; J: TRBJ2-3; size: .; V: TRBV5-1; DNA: TGCGCCAGCAGCTTGGAGTATCGGGAGACAGATACGCAGTATTTT; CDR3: CASSLEYRETDTQYF